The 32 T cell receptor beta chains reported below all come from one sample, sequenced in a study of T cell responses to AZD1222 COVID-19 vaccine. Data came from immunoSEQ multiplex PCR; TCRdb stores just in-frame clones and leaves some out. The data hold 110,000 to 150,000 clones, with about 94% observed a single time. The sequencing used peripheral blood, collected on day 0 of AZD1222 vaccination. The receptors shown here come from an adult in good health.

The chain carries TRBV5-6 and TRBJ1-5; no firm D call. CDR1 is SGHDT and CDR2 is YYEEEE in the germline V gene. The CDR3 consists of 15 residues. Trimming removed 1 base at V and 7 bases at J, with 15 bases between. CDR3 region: CASSLRRRLGQPQHF. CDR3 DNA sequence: TGTGCCAGCAGCTTGCGACGGCGTTTGGGCCAGCCCCAGCATTTT.

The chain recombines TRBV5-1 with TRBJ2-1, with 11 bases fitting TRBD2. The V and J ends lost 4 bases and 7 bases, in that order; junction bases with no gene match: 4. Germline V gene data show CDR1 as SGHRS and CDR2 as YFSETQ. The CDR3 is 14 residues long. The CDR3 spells CASSRLAGGNEQFF. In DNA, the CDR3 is TGCGCCAGCAGCCGTCTAGCGGGAGGTAATGAGCAGTTCTTC.

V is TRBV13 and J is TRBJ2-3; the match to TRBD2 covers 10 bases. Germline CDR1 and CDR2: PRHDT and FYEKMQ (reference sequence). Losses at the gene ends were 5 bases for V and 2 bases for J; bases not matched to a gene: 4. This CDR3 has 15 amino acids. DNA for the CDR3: TGTGCCAGCAGCCTGACTAGCGGGTACACAGATACGCAGTATTTT. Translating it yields CASSLTSGYTDTQYF.

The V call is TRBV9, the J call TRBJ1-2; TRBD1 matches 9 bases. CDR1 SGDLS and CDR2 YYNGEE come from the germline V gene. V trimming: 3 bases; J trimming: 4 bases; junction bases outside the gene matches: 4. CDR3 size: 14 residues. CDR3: CASSAGTGLYGYTF. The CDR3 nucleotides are TGTGCCAGCAGCGCCGGGACAGGGCTCTATGGCTACACCTTC.

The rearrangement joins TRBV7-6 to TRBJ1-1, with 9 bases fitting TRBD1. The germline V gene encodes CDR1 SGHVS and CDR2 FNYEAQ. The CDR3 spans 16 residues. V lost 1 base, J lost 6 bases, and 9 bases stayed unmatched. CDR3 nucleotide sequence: TGTGCCAGCAGCTTAGGAGTCACAGGGGGCGCGGCTGAAGCTTTCTTT. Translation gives CASSLGVTGGAAEAFF.

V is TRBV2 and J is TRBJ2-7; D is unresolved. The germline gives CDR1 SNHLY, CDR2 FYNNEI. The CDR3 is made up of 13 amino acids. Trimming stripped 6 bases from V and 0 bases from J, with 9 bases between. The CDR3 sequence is CASRSDGSYEQYF. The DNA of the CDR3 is TGTGCCAGCAGGAGTGACGGCTCCTACGAGCAGTACTTC.

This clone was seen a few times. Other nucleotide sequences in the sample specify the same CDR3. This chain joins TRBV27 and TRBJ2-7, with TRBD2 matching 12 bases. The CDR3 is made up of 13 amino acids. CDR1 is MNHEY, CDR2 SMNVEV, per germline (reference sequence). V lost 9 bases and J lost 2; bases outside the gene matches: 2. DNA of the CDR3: TGTGCCAGTAGACTAGCGGGAGCCTACGAGCAGTACTTC. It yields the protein CASRLAGAYEQYF.

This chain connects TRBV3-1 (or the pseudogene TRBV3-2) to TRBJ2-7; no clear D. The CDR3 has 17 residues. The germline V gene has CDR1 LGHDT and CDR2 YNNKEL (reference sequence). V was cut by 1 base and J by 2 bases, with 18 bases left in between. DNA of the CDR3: TGTGCCAGCAGCCAAGGGGTCGTGGTTTCGAAAACCTACGAGCAGTACTTC. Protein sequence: CASSQGVVVSKTYEQYF.

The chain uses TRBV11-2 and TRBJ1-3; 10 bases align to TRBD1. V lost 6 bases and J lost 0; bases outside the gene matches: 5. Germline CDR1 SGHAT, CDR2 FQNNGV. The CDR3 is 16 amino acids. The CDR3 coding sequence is TGTGCCAGCAGTTTGACAGGGGGCTTCTCTGGAAACACCATATATTTT. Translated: CASSLTGGFSGNTIYF.

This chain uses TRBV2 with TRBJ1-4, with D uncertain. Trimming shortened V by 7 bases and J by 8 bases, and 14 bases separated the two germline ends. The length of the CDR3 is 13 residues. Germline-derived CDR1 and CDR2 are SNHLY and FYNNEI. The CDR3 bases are TGTGCCAGCAACTTTGGAGGAGGAGAAAAACTGTTTTTT. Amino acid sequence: CASNFGGGEKLFF.

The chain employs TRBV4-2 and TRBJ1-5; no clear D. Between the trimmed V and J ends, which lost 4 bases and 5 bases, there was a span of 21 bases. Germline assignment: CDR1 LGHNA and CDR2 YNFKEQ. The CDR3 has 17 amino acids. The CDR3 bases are TGTGCCAGCAGCCCTTATCCACGCGGGAAGGGATATCAGCCCCAGCATTTT. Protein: CASSPYPRGKGYQPQHF.

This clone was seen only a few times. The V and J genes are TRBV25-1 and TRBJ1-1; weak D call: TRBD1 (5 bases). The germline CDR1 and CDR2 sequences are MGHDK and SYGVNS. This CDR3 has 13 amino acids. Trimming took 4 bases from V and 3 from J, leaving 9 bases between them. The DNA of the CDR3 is TGTGCCAGCAGTGCAGCGGGGGACACTGAAGCTTTCTTT. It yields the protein CASSAAGDTEAFF. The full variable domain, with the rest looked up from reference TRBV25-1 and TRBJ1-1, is EADIYQTPRYLVIGTGKKITLECSQTMGHDKMYWYQQDPGMELHLIHYSYGVNSTEKGDLSSESTVSRIRTEHFPLTLESARPSHTSQYLCASSAAGDTEAFFGQGTRLTVV.

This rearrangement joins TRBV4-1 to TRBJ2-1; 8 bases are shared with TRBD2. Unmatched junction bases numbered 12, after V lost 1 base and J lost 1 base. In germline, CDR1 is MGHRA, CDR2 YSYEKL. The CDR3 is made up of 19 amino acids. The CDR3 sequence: CASSQGWSRTSLSYNEQFF. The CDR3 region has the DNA TGCGCCAGCAGCCAAGGGTGGTCGAGGACTAGCTTATCCTACAATGAGCAGTTCTTC.

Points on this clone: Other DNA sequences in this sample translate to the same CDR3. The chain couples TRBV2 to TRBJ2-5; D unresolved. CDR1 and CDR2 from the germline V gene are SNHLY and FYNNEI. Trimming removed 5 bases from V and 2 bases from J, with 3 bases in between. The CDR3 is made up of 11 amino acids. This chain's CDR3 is CASSLQETQYF. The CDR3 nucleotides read TGTGCCAGCAGTTTACAAGAGACCCAGTACTTC.

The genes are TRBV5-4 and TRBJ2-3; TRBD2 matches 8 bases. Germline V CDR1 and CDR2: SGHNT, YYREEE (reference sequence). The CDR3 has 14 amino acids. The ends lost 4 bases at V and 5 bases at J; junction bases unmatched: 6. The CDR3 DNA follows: TGTGCCAGCAGCGCAGCGGGAGTTCAAGATACGCAGTATTTT. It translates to CASSAAGVQDTQYF.

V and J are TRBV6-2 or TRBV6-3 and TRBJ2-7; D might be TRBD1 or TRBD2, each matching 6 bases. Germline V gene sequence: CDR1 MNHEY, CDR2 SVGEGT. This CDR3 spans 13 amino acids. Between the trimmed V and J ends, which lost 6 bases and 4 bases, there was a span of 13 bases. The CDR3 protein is CASSLRGLYEQYF. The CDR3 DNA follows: TGTGCCAGCAGCCTCCGGGGGCTATACGAGCAGTACTTC.

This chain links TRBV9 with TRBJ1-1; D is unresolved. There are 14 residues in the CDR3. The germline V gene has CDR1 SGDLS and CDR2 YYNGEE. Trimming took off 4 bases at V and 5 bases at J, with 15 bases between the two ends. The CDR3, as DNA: TGTGCCAGCAGCCGACGAACGCGGGGAACTGAAGCTTTCTTT. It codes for CASSRRTRGTEAFF. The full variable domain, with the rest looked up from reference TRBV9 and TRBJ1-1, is DSGVTQTPKHLITATGQRVTLRCSPRSGDLSVYWYQQSLDQGLQFLIQYYNGEERAKGNILERFSAQQFPDLHSELNLSSLELGDSALYFCASSRRTRGTEAFFGQGTRLTVV.

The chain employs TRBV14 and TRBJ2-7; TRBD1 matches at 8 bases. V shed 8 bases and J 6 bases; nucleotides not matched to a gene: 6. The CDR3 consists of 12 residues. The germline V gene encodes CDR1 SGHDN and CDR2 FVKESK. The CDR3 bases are TGTGCCAGCGAAGGACAGGGCGGCGAGCAGTACTTC. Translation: CASEGQGGEQYF.

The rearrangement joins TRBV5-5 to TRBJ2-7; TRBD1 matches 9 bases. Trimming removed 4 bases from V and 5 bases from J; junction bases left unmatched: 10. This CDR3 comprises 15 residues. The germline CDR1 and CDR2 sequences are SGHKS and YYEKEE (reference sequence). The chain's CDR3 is CASSQGDRESNEQYF. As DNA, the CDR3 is TGTGCCAGCAGCCAGGGGGACAGGGAATCCAACGAGCAGTACTTC. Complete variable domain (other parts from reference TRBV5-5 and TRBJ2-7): DAGVTQSPTHLIKTRGQQVTLRCSPISGHKSVSWYQQVLGQGPQFIFQYYEKEERGRGNFPDRFSARQFPNYSSELNVNALLLGDSALYLCASSQGDRESNEQYFGPGTRLTVT.

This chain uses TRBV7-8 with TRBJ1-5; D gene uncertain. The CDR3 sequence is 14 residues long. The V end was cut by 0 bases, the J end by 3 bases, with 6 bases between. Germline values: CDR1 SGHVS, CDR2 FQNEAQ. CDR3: CASSLAGVNQPQHF. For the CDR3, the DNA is TGTGCCAGCAGCTTAGCTGGAGTCAATCAGCCCCAGCATTTT.

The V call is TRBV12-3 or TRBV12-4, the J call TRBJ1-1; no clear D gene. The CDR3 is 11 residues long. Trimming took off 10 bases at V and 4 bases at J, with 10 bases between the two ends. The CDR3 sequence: CATSAVTEAFF. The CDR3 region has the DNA TGTGCCACCTCAGCCGTCACTGAAGCTTTCTTT.

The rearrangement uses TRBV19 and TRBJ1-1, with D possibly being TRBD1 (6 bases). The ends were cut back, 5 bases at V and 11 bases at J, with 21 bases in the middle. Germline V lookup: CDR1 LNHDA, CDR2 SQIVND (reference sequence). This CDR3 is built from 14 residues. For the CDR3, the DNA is TGTGCCAGTAGTGCAAAGTGGGCAGGGGATATGGCTTTCTTT. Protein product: CASSAKWAGDMAFF.

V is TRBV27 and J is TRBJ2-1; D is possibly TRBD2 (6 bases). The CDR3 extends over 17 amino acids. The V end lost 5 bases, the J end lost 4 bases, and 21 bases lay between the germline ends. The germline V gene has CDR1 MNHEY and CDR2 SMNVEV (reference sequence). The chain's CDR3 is CASSLLFSSGEYNEQFF. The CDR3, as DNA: TGTGCCAGCAGTCTCCTATTTTCGTCGGGGGAGTACAATGAGCAGTTCTTC.

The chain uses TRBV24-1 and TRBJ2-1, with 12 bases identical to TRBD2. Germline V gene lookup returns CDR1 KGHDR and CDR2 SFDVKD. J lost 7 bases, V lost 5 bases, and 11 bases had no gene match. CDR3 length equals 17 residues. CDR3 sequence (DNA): TGTGCCACCAGTGTCTCCGCACTAGCGGGAGGCGGGAATGAGCAGTTCTTC. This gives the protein CATSVSALAGGGNEQFF.

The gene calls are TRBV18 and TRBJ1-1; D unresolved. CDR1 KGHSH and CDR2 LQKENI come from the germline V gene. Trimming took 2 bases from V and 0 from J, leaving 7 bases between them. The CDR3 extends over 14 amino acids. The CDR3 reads CASSPDHLNTEAFF. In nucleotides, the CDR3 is TGTGCCAGCTCACCAGACCATTTGAACACTGAAGCTTTCTTT.

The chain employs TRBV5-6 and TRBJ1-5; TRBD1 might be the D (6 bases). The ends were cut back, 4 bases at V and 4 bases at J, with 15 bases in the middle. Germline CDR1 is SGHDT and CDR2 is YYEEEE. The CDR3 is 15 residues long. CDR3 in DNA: TGTGCCAGCAGCGGTCCGGGACAACGAAATCAGCCCCAGCATTTT. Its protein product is CASSGPGQRNQPQHF.

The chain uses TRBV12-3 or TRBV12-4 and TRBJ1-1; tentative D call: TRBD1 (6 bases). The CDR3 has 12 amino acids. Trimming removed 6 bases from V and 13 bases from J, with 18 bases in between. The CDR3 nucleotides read TGTGCCAGCAGCCGAACAGGGACCAATAGTTTCTTT. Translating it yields CASSRTGTNSFF.

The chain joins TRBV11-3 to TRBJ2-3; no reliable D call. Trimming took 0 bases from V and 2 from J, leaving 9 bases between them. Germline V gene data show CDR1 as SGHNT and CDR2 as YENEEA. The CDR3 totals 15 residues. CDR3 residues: CASSLEGLPTDTQYF. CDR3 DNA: TGTGCCAGCAGCTTAGAGGGGTTACCCACAGATACGCAGTATTTT.

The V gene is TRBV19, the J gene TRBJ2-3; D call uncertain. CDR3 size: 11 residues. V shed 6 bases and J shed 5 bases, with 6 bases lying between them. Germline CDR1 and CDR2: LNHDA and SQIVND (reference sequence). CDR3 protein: CASSSVDTQYF. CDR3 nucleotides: TGTGCCAGTAGCTCTGTAGATACGCAGTATTTT.

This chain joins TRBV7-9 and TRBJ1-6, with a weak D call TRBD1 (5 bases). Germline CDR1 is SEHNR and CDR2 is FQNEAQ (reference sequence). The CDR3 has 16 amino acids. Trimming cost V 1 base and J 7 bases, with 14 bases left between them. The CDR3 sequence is CASSLDYGRGNSPLHF. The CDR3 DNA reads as TGTGCCAGCAGCTTAGATTACGGTCGGGGCAATTCACCCCTCCACTTT.

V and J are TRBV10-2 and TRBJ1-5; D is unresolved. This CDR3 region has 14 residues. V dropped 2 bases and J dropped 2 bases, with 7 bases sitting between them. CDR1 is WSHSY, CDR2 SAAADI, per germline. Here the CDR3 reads CASSETDRNQPQHF. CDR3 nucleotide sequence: TGCGCCAGCAGTGAGACAGACCGCAATCAGCCCCAGCATTTT.

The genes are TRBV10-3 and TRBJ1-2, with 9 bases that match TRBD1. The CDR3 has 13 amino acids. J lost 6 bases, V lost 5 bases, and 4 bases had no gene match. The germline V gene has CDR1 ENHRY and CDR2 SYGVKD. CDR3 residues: CAISWDREDGYTF. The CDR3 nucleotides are TGTGCCATCAGTTGGGACAGGGAAGATGGCTACACCTTC.